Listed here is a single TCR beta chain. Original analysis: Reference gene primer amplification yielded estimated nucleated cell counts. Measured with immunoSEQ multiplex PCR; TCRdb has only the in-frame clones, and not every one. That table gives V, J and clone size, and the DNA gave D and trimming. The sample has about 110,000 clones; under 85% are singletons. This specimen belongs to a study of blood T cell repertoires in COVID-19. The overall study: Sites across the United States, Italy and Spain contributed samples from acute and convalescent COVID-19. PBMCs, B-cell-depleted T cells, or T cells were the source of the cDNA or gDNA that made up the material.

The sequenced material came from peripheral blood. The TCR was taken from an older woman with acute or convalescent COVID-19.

The CDR3 loop reads CASRPPRASGRWDEQFF. The CDR3 bases are TGTGCCAGTAGACCCCCCCGGGCTAGCGGCCGCTGGGATGAGCAGTTCTTC. V gene TRBV19 combines with J gene TRBJ2-1; TRBD2 matches at 7 bases. Germline CDR1 is LNHDA and CDR2 is SQIVND (reference sequence). The V and J ends lost 6 bases and 8 bases, in that order; junction bases with no gene match: 19. The CDR3 length is 17 residues. The full variable domain, in which reference TRBV19 and TRBJ2-1 provide the parts outside the CDR3, is DGGITQSPKYLFRKEGQNVTLSCEQNLNHDAMYWYRQDPGQGLRLIYYSQIVNDFQKGDIAEGYSVSREKKESFPLTVTSAQKNPTAFYLCASRPPRASGRWDEQFFGPGTRLTVL.